The clone carrying this TCR beta chain was counted a few times. This sample is part of a study of blood T cell repertoires in COVID-19. Method: immunoSEQ multiplex PCR; TCRdb's copy keeps in-frame clones and lacks some. The sample records approximately 140,000 clones, roughly 84% being singletons. Per germline, CDR1 SGHDT and CDR2 YYEEEE. V lost 3 bases, J lost 3 bases, and 15 bases lay in between. The CDR3 is made up of 16 amino acids. The chain couples TRBV5-6 to TRBJ2-2, with TRBD1 as a possible D gene (6 bases). This clonotype originated in a woman aged 55-70 years with acute or convalescent COVID-19. Sequenced material: peripheral blood. The CDR3 DNA follows: TGTGCCAGCAGCTCCATACAGGGCCGCGACACCGGGGAGCTGTTTTTT. It encodes CASSSIQGRDTGELFF.